The 8 T cell receptor beta chains below were found in one sample sequenced in a study of radiotherapy plus CTLA-4 blockade in lung cancer. Clones were sequenced by immunoSEQ multiplex PCR, and TCRdb holds only the in-frame ones, with some missing. The profile covers about 51,000 clones, with 75% to 85% appearing a single time and 8.5% taken by the ten largest. This material consisted of peripheral blood, taken from a patient treated with radiotherapy plus ipilimumab. Every receptor here comes from a human donor with non-small cell lung cancer who had a complete response to radiotherapy plus ipilimumab.

As regards this clone: The sample holds other DNA sequences that translate to the same CDR3. This chain uses TRBV10-1 with TRBJ1-5; no clear D gene. The CDR3 has 13 residues. Trimming cost V 3 bases and J 4 bases, with 7 bases left between them. Germline V gene data show CDR1 as WNHNN and CDR2 as SYGVQD (reference sequence). The chain's CDR3 is CASSEQLNQPQHF. CDR3 DNA sequence: TGCGCCAGCAGTGAACAGTTAAATCAGCCCCAGCATTTT.

CDR3 bases: TGCGCCAGCAGCCAACCTCACAGGGGTAGGGAGCAGTTCTTC. Amino acid sequence: CASSQPHRGREQFF. This chain joins TRBV4-1 and TRBJ2-1, with 7 bases matching TRBD1. The CDR3 is made up of 14 amino acids. Germline CDR1 is MGHRA and CDR2 is YSYEKL. Germline trimming cut 2 bases from V and 10 bases from J; bases unmatched to any gene: 8.

J is TRBJ2-1 and V is TRBV5-6; possibly TRBD2 for D (5 bases). The CDR3 consists of 16 residues. Germline V lookup: CDR1 SGHDT, CDR2 YYEEEE. The V gene lost 4 bases and the J gene lost 0 bases, with 14 bases spanning the gap. The CDR3 here is CASSPDGLSSYNEQFF. CDR3 coding DNA: TGTGCCAGCAGCCCTGACGGACTGAGCTCCTACAATGAGCAGTTCTTC.

The chain combines TRBV7-8 with TRBJ1-6, with D tentatively TRBD1 (6 bases). Trimming removed 5 bases from V and 12 bases from J, with 20 bases in between. The CDR3 has 15 residues. Germline V gene sequence: CDR1 SGHVS, CDR2 FQNEAQ. The DNA for the CDR3 is TGTGCCAGCAGCCCTAGAGGACAGCCAGCCCGACCCCTCCACTTT. It is translated as CASSPRGQPARPLHF.

V usage is TRBV19 and J usage is TRBJ1-6; D is unresolved. CDR1 and CDR2 from the germline V gene are LNHDA and SQIVND (reference sequence). V gave up 2 bases and J gave up 10 bases, with 6 bases separating them. The CDR3 sequence is 12 residues long. The CDR3 protein is CASSILGSPLHF. Written as DNA, the CDR3 is TGTGCCAGTAGTATACTAGGCTCACCCCTCCACTTT.

The table lists this clone with a count of one. This rearrangement joins TRBV28 to TRBJ1-2, with D unresolved. This CDR3 is built from 13 residues. V was trimmed by 6 bases and J by 4 bases, leaving 12 bases between them. Germline V gene sequence: CDR1 MDHEN, CDR2 SYDVKM. The CDR3 spells CASSLDSRYGYTF. Here the CDR3 DNA reads TGTGCCAGCAGCCTCGACTCGCGCTATGGCTACACCTTC.

This chain connects TRBV7-9 to TRBJ1-4; the D gene is possibly TRBD1 (5 bases). Trimming pared 5 bases from V and 5 bases from J, leaving 9 bases between. There are 13 residues in the CDR3. Germline V gene sequence: CDR1 SEHNR, CDR2 FQNEAQ (reference sequence). CDR3 region: CASSRDSNEKLFF. Written as DNA, the CDR3 is TGTGCCAGCAGCCGGGACTCGAATGAAAAACTGTTTTTT.

The rearrangement uses TRBV7-6 and TRBJ1-5; 7 bases fit TRBD1. Trimming cost V 4 bases and J 3 bases; bases outside gene matches: 9. This CDR3 region has 16 residues. Germline assignment: CDR1 SGHVS and CDR2 FNYEAQ. The CDR3 is CASSSQTGTNNQPQHF. CDR3 nucleotide sequence: TGTGCCAGCAGCTCGCAGACAGGGACCAACAATCAGCCCCAGCATTTT.